Below are 26 T cell receptor beta chains sequenced from a single sample in a study of T cell responses to AZD1222 COVID-19 vaccine. Clones were sequenced by immunoSEQ multiplex PCR, and TCRdb holds only the in-frame ones, with some missing. The sample yields some 140,000 clones, 88% seen once. The sample was peripheral blood, taken on day 0 of AZD1222 vaccination. These receptors came from an adult in good health.

The chain recombines TRBV3-1 (or the pseudogene TRBV3-2) with TRBJ1-3; D unclear. V was clipped by 3 bases and J by 0 bases, with 6 bases between them. Germline V gene lookup returns CDR1 LGHDT and CDR2 YNNKEL (reference sequence). This CDR3 comprises 14 residues. CDR3 protein: CASSQMDSGNTIYF. The CDR3 coding sequence is TGTGCCAGCAGCCAGATGGACTCTGGAAACACCATATATTTT.

The chain recombines TRBV14 with TRBJ2-5; 8 bases match TRBD1. The V gene end was trimmed by 4 bases and the J gene end by 0 bases; junction bases not matched to a gene: 7. The germline CDR1 and CDR2 sequences are SGHDN and FVKESK. CDR3 size: 16 residues. The CDR3, as DNA: TGTGCCAGCAGCCCTGGGACAGGACCGTACCAAGAGACCCAGTACTTC. As protein: CASSPGTGPYQETQYF.

V is TRBV5-1 and J is TRBJ1-5; 7 nucleotides match TRBD1. The CDR3 is 13 amino acids. After removal of 0 bases from V and 7 bases from J, the junction contained 1 base not matched to a gene. In germline, CDR1 is SGHRS, CDR2 YFSETQ. As DNA, the CDR3 is TGCGCCAGCAGCTTGGCAGGGGGGCAGCCCCAGCATTTT. The encoded protein is CASSLAGGQPQHF. Based on the CDR3 plus reference TRBV5-1 and TRBJ1-5, the full variable domain is KAGVTQTPRYLIKTRGQQVTLSCSPISGHRSVSWYQQTPGQGLQFLFEYFSETQRNKGNFPGRFSGRQFSNSRSEMNVSTLELGDSALYLCASSLAGGQPQHFGDGTRLSIL.

The chain uses TRBV6-2 or TRBV6-3 and TRBJ2-2; D not certain. Trimming removed 2 bases at V and 5 bases at J, with 12 bases between. The CDR3 length is 15 residues. The germline gives CDR1 MNHEY, CDR2 SVGEGT. The CDR3 bases are TGTGCCAGCAGTTACGTGACTCTTGGTACCGGGGAGCTGTTTTTT. Amino acid sequence: CASSYVTLGTGELFF.

V and J are TRBV3-1 (or the pseudogene TRBV3-2) and TRBJ2-7; 7 positions agree with TRBD1. This CDR3 is 14 amino acids long. The germline CDR1 and CDR2 sequences are LGHDT and YNNKEL (reference sequence). V shed 3 bases, J shed 6 bases, and the junction held 8 bases outside the gene matches. CDR3 in DNA: TGTGCCAGCAGCCAGAGACAGGGAGAGGGCGAGCAGTACTTC. This codes for CASSQRQGEGEQYF.

This chain connects TRBV7-9 to TRBJ1-1; D possibly corresponds to TRBD1 (5 bases). V shed 8 bases and J shed 1 base, with 14 bases lying between them. Germline V gene sequence: CDR1 SEHNR, CDR2 FQNEAQ (reference sequence). This CDR3 region has 14 residues. Written as DNA, the CDR3 is TGTGCCAGCGCCGACACAGGAAGGAACACTGAAGCTTTCTTT. Translated, it gives CASADTGRNTEAFF.

The chain combines TRBV28 with TRBJ2-5, with 7 bases aligning to TRBD1. CDR1 and CDR2 from the germline V gene are MDHEN and SYDVKM. Trimming at V came to 5 bases and at J to 2 bases, leaving 5 bases not matched to a gene. The CDR3 consists of 14 residues. CDR3 in DNA: TGTGCCAGCAGTCCAGGGGACAGACAAGAGACCCAGTACTTC. Its translation: CASSPGDRQETQYF.

The CDR3 region is CASSYSMSGRHTF. CDR3 sequence (DNA): TGTGCCAGCAGTTACTCGATGTCGGGGCGTCACACCTTC. The chain recombines TRBV6-5 with TRBJ1-2; TRBD1 might be the D (5 bases). Germline V gives CDR1 MNHEY, CDR2 SVGAGI. The CDR3 runs to 13 residues. V was cut by 0 bases and J by 12 bases, with 14 bases left in between.

The chain has TRBV29-1 and TRBJ1-1; TRBD1 aligns across 10 bases. The V gene end was trimmed by 6 bases and the J gene end by 2 bases; junction bases not matched to a gene: 9. This CDR3 region has 15 residues. Germline lookup yields CDR1 SQVTM and CDR2 ANQGSEA. The CDR3 sequence: CSVQGTGDPNTEAFF. In DNA, the CDR3 is TGCAGCGTGCAGGGGACAGGGGACCCAAACACTGAAGCTTTCTTT.

V is TRBV19 and J is TRBJ2-7; 11 bases are shared with TRBD1. Germline assignment: CDR1 LNHDA and CDR2 SQIVND (reference sequence). The CDR3 consists of 15 residues. After removal of 3 bases from V and 5 bases from J, the junction contained 6 bases not matched to a gene. The CDR3 protein is CASSITGTGGNEQYF. The CDR3 coding sequence is TGTGCCAGTAGTATCACCGGGACAGGGGGGAACGAGCAGTACTTC. The entire variable domain, with the rest obtained from reference TRBV19 and TRBJ2-7, is as follows: DGGITQSPKYLFRKEGQNVTLSCEQNLNHDAMYWYRQDPGQGLRLIYYSQIVNDFQKGDIAEGYSVSREKKESFPLTVTSAQKNPTAFYLCASSITGTGGNEQYFGPGTRLTVT.

The CDR3 reads CSASYPPTNEKLFF. CDR3 in DNA: TGCAGTGCTAGTTACCCCCCAACTAATGAAAAACTGTTTTTT. The chain employs TRBV20-1 and TRBJ1-4; no clear D. The CDR3 covers 14 residues. CDR1 is DFQATT and CDR2 is SNEGSKA in the germline V gene (reference sequence). V lost 3 bases and J lost 0, with 8 bases in between.

CDR3: CASSQGGQVYNSPLHF. CDR3 nucleotide sequence: TGTGCCAGCAGCCAAGGGGGACAGGTTTATAATTCACCCCTCCACTTT. The chain carries TRBV4-2 and TRBJ1-6; 8 bases agree with TRBD1. V gave up 1 base and J gave up 4 bases; unmatched junction bases: 3. The CDR3 spans 16 residues. CDR1 is LGHNA, CDR2 YNFKEQ, per germline.

The chain links TRBV28 to TRBJ1-2; no definite D call. From germline, CDR1 is MDHEN and CDR2 SYDVKM. Trimming pared 6 bases from V and 4 bases from J, leaving 12 bases between. The CDR3 consists of 13 residues. Here the CDR3 DNA reads TGTGCCAGCAGCCCATCTGATACCTATGGCTACACCTTC. Its translation: CASSPSDTYGYTF.

This rearrangement joins TRBV4-1 to TRBJ1-5, with TRBD1 matching 8 bases. V gave up 1 base and J gave up 9 bases; unmatched junction bases: 8. Per germline, CDR1 MGHRA and CDR2 YSYEKL. The CDR3 consists of 15 residues. CDR3 amino acids: CASSQGTGPSGPQHF. CDR3 in DNA: TGCGCCAGCAGCCAAGGGACAGGGCCCTCGGGGCCCCAGCATTTT.

This chain uses TRBV5-3 with TRBJ1-2, with D possibly being TRBD1 (5 bases). TRBV5-3 is flagged as an ORF with uncertain function. This CDR3 comprises 18 residues. Between the trimmed V and J ends, which lost 0 bases and 2 bases, there was a span of 20 bases. CDR3 sequence (DNA): TGTGCCAGAAGCTTGGGGGCGAGCAAAAAGGGGCTAAACTATGGCTACACCTTC. Its protein product is CARSLGASKKGLNYGYTF.

The gene calls are TRBV6-5 and TRBJ1-1; D is unresolved. The germline V gene has CDR1 MNHEY and CDR2 SVGAGI. The CDR3 has 12 residues. Here the CDR3 DNA reads TGTGCGGGGAAAGGGAAGGTAACTGAAGCTTTCTTT. It specifies CAGKGKVTEAFF.

The chain links TRBV9 to TRBJ1-3; D is ambiguous. V was clipped by 4 bases and J by 0 bases, with 2 bases between them. The CDR3 contains 12 residues. Germline V lookup: CDR1 SGDLS, CDR2 YYNGEE. The CDR3 is CASSLSGNTIYF. As DNA, the CDR3 is TGTGCCAGCAGCCTCTCTGGAAACACCATATATTTT.

The rearrangement links TRBV9 to TRBJ2-5; TRBD2 matches at 9 bases. Trimming cost V 7 bases and J 2 bases; bases outside gene matches: 9. The germline CDR1 and CDR2 sequences are SGDLS and YYNGEE. The CDR3 has 15 residues. CDR3 protein: CASGSTSGGQETQYF. CDR3 bases: TGTGCCAGCGGTTCGACAAGCGGGGGGCAAGAGACCCAGTACTTC.

This chain joins TRBV28 and TRBJ2-7; D tentatively reads TRBD1 or TRBD2 (5 bases each). Germline V gene lookup returns CDR1 MDHEN and CDR2 SYDVKM. Between the trimmed V and J ends, which lost 4 bases and 3 bases, there was a span of 19 bases. This CDR3 region has 16 residues. This CDR3 is CASSSHPGIQGYEQYF. For the CDR3, the DNA is TGTGCCAGCAGTTCCCACCCGGGGATCCAGGGCTACGAGCAGTACTTC.

V is TRBV29-1 and J is TRBJ2-5; D is possibly TRBD2 (6 bases). This CDR3 contains 14 residues. Trimming left V 1 base short and J 5 bases short, with 14 bases between. From germline, CDR1 is SQVTM and CDR2 ANQGSEA. The CDR3, as DNA: TGCAGCGTTGAAGGCCCGGGAGATAGGGAGACCCAGTACTTC. Its translation: CSVEGPGDRETQYF.

The chain is built from TRBV3-1 (or the pseudogene TRBV3-2) and TRBJ1-2, with a weak D call TRBD1 (5 bases). This CDR3 has 16 residues. Germline V gene data show CDR1 as LGHDT and CDR2 as YNNKEL (reference sequence). With 0 bases removed from V and 6 bases from J, the gap between germline ends came to 17 bases. The CDR3 reads CASSQDGRQGKDGYTF. The CDR3 DNA is TGTGCCAGCAGCCAAGATGGGCGCCAGGGTAAGGATGGCTACACCTTC.

The chain employs TRBV9 and TRBJ1-2, with 10 bases that match TRBD1. After removal of 0 bases from V and 6 bases from J, the junction contained 5 bases not matched to a gene. This CDR3 region has 15 residues. The V gene's germline CDR1 is SGDLS and CDR2 YYNGEE. The CDR3 nucleotides are TGTGCCAGCAGCGTAGCTGGGGGACAGGGGCATGGCTACACCTTC. It specifies CASSVAGGQGHGYTF.

J is TRBJ1-3 and V is TRBV19, with 7 nucleotides matching TRBD1. The CDR3 has 14 residues. Germline assignment: CDR1 LNHDA and CDR2 SQIVND (reference sequence). V lost 5 bases to trimming and J lost 4 bases; unmatched junction nucleotides: 5. In DNA, the CDR3 is TGTGCCAGTAGTCCCCAGGACAGGGGAAACACCATATATTTT. Translating it yields CASSPQDRGNTIYF.

The chain combines TRBV27 with TRBJ1-2, with unresolved D. V was cut by 2 bases and J by 2 bases, with 9 bases left in between. This CDR3 spans 14 amino acids. Germline V gives CDR1 MNHEY, CDR2 SMNVEV (reference sequence). CDR3 residues: CASSLTGVNYGYTF. Here the CDR3 DNA reads TGTGCCAGCAGTTTAACCGGGGTCAACTATGGCTACACCTTC.

The chain couples TRBV24-1 to TRBJ2-7, with unresolved D. Between the trimmed V and J ends, which lost 10 bases and 2 bases, there was a span of 11 bases. The CDR3 is 12 amino acids. From germline, CDR1 is KGHDR and CDR2 SFDVKD. For the CDR3, the DNA is TGTGCCACGCCGGACGGAGCCTACGAGCAGTACTTC. Translated: CATPDGAYEQYF.

The chain links TRBV28 to TRBJ1-4, with TRBD1 identical over 7 bases. The CDR3 has 15 amino acids. The junction had 7 bases not matched to a gene; V was cut back by 5 bases and J by 4 bases. Germline lookup yields CDR1 MDHEN and CDR2 SYDVKM. The CDR3 nucleotides are TGTGCCAGCAGTCCTACTGGGACAGTTAATGAAAAACTGTTTTTT. Translating it yields CASSPTGTVNEKLFF.